The clone carrying this TCR beta chain came up a few times. Its antigen is still unknown. The sample comes from a study of early T cells in non-severe SARS-CoV-2 infection. On the study more broadly: The input, bulk RNA from unsorted whole blood, was sequenced, and chains were unpaired. Study results and limitations: Matching with VDJdb favored anti-spike CD8 responses (missing private and CD4 specificities).

The TCR library protocol attached unique molecular identifiers to the individual cDNA molecules. MiXCR, run by TCRdb on the 5' RACE reads, gives a single entry per CDR3 protein. Of tens of thousands of distinct CDR3 sequences in the sample, more than 10% were seen once. The source material was whole blood. This TCR was recovered from an adult who was a healthcare worker with PCR-confirmed SARS-CoV-2 infection or an uninfected control (not recorded which).

CDR3 DNA sequence: TGTGCCAGCAACCGAGGCAGGGGGGAGACTGAAGCTTTCTTT. This sequence encodes CASNRGRGETEAFF. J is TRBJ1-1 and V is TRBV9; 7 nucleotides line up with TRBD1. Germline CDR1 reads SGDLS; CDR2 reads YYNGEE. Losses at the gene ends were 6 bases for V and 5 bases for J; bases not matched to a gene: 10. The CDR3 runs 14 residues. Using reference TRBV9 and TRBJ1-1 for the parts outside the CDR3, the full variable domain is DSGVTQTPKHLITATGQRVTLRCSPRSGDLSVYWYQQSLDQGLQFLIQYYNGEERAKGNILERFSAQQFPDLHSELNLSSLELGDSALYFCASNRGRGETEAFFGQGTRLTVV.